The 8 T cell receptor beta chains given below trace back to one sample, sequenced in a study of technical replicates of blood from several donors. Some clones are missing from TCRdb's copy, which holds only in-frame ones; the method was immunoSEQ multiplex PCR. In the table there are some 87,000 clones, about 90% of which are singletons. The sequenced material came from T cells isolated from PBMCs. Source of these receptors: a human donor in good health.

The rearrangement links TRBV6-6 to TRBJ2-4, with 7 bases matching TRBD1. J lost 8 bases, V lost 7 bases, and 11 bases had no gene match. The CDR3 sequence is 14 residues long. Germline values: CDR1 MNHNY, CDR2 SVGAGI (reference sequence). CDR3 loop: CASKLTGDQHIQYF. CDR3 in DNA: TGTGCCAGCAAATTAACAGGGGATCAACACATTCAGTACTTC.

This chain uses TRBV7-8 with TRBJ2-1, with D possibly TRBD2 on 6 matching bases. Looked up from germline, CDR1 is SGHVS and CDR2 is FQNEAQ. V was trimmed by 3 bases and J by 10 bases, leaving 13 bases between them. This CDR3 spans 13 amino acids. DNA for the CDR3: TGTGCCAGCAGCTTGGGACTCCATGGGGAGCAGTTCTTC. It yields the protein CASSLGLHGEQFF.

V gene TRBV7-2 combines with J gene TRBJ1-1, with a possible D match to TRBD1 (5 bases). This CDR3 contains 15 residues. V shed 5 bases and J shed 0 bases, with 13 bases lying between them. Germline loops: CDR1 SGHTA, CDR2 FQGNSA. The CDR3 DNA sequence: TGTGCCAGCAGCCCCATGGGGGGGATGAACACTGAAGCTTTCTTT. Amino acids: CASSPMGGMNTEAFF.

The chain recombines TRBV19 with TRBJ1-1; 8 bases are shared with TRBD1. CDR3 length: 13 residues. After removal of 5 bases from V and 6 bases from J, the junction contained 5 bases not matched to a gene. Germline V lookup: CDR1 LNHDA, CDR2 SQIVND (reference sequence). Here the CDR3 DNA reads TGTGCCAGTAGTGGGCGGACAGGGCCTGAAGCTTTCTTT. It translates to CASSGRTGPEAFF.

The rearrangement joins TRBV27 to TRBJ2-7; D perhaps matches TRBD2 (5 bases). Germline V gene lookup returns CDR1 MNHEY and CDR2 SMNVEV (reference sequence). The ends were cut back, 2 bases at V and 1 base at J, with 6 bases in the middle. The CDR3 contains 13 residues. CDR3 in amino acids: CASSLRESYEQYF. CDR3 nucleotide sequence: TGTGCCAGCAGTTTAAGGGAGTCCTACGAGCAGTACTTC.

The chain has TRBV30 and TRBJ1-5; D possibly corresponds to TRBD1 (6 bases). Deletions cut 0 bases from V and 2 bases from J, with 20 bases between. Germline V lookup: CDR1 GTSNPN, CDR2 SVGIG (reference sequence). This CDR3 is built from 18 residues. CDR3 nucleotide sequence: TGTGCCTGGAGTGTGGCCGGCTCAGGGGACGTCGGCAATCAGCCCCAGCATTTT. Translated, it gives CAWSVAGSGDVGNQPQHF.

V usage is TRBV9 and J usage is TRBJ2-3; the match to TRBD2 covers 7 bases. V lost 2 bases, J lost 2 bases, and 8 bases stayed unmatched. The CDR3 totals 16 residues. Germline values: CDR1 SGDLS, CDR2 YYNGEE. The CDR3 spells CASSVMASGYTDTQYF. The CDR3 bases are TGTGCCAGCAGCGTCATGGCTAGCGGTTACACAGATACGCAGTATTTT.

In DNA form, the CDR3 reads TGCGCCAGCAGCTTGGATTGGGCGGGAGGTGACTACGAGCAGTACTTC. Protein: CASSLDWAGGDYEQYF. The rearrangement links TRBV5-1 to TRBJ2-7; TRBD2 matches at 8 bases. Germline loops: CDR1 SGHRS, CDR2 YFSETQ. This CDR3 is built from 16 residues. Trimming took 0 bases from V and 3 from J; bases not matched to a gene: 8.